These 10 T cell receptor beta chains share one sample of origin, sequenced in a study of CD8 T cells in ankylosing spondylitis. TCRdb passed the 5' RACE reads through MiXCR, listing each CDR3 protein once. The data contain a few hundred thousand distinct CDR3 sequences, 18% of them singletons. Input material: blood, either unsorted or a sorted T cell fraction (not recorded which). Every receptor here comes from a male donor with ankylosing spondylitis or in good health (not recorded which).

This clonotype was counted a few times. This sequence joins TRBV9 and TRBJ2-2; maybe TRBD2 (6 bases). Trimming removed 3 bases at V and 2 bases at J, with 8 bases between. This CDR3 has 14 amino acids. Germline-derived CDR1 and CDR2 are SGDLS and YYNGEE. The CDR3 loop reads CASSGGLNTGELFF. CDR3 in DNA: TGTGCCAGCAGCGGGGGACTTAACACCGGGGAGCTGTTTTTT.

This clonotype was found a few times. The CDR3 is CASSLVLPREQFF. The CDR3 bases are TGTGCCAGCAGCTTAGTCCTCCCGAGGGAGCAGTTCTTC. The rearrangement links TRBV7-2 to TRBJ2-1; D not certain. Germline CDR1 reads SGHTA; CDR2 reads FQGNSA. The CDR3 runs to 13 residues. Trimming stripped 1 base from V and 10 bases from J, with 11 bases between.

CDR3 sequence (DNA): TGTGCCAGCAGCTTATTCGTAGCTGATACCGGGGAGCTGTTTTTT. Translating gives CASSLFVADTGELFF. The chain uses TRBV7-8 and TRBJ2-2; D gene uncertain. In germline, CDR1 is SGHVS, CDR2 FQNEAQ. The ends were cut back, 2 bases at V and 5 bases at J, with 12 bases in the middle. This CDR3 has 15 residues.

This rearrangement joins TRBV4-1 to TRBJ2-1; TRBD2 agrees at 13 bases. The CDR3 runs 16 residues. With 4 bases clipped from V and 6 bases from J, the junction kept 6 bases outside the gene matches. Germline CDR1 and CDR2: MGHRA and YSYEKL. The chain's CDR3 is CASSPTLAGGPNEQFF. The CDR3 DNA reads as TGCGCCAGCAGCCCTACACTAGCGGGAGGGCCCAATGAGCAGTTCTTC.

This clonotype was seen a few times. The chain uses TRBV7-9 and TRBJ2-2; 11 bases are a match to TRBD2. The CDR3 covers 17 residues. Germline V CDR1 and CDR2: SEHNR, FQNEAQ (reference sequence). After removal of 4 bases from V and 0 bases from J, the junction contained 4 bases not matched to a gene. In DNA, the CDR3 is TGTGCCAGCAGCTCGAGACTAGCGGGGCCGAACACCGGGGAGCTGTTTTTT. It encodes CASSSRLAGPNTGELFF.

The chain carries TRBV4-3 and TRBJ2-7; TRBD1 might be the D (6 bases). In germline, CDR1 is LGHNA, CDR2 YSLEER. The CDR3 has 16 residues. The V end lost 1 base, the J end lost 5 bases, and 18 bases lay between the germline ends. The CDR3 DNA reads as TGCGCCAGCAGCCAAGCCTACCTGTCAAAGGGGGACGAGCAGTACTTC. Translated: CASSQAYLSKGDEQYF.

This rearrangement joins TRBV4-1 to TRBJ2-3; TRBD2 aligns across 8 bases. Germline lookup yields CDR1 MGHRA and CDR2 YSYEKL. This CDR3 contains 15 residues. The ends lost 4 bases at V and 6 bases at J; junction bases unmatched: 9. CDR3 residues: CASSPGTSGLDTQYF. In DNA, the CDR3 is TGCGCCAGCAGCCCAGGTACTAGCGGCTTGGATACGCAGTATTTT.

With respect to this clonotype: The junction departs from germline at one end; a sequencing error may be responsible. The chain employs TRBV4-2 and TRBJ1-5, with no clear D. Germline values: CDR1 LGHNA, CDR2 YNFKEQ. CDR3 length: 16 residues. The CDR3 region is CASSQGGSYSNRPQHF. Written as DNA, the CDR3 is TGTGCCAGCAGCCAAGGTGGCAGCTATAGCAATCGGCCCCAGCATTTT.

CDR3 region: CASSFHGERADQPQHF. The CDR3 nucleotides read TGTGCCAGCAGTTTTCACGGGGAGCGGGCCGATCAGCCCCAGCATTTT. This chain connects TRBV7-9 to TRBJ1-5, with D unclear. This CDR3 region has 16 residues. V lost 6 bases to trimming and J lost 5 bases, with 20 bases between them. Germline V gene lookup returns CDR1 SEHNR and CDR2 FQNEAQ (reference sequence).

This clonotype was detected many times. The rearrangement uses TRBV4-1 and TRBJ2-5, with 7 bases fitting TRBD1. The CDR3 runs to 16 residues. Germline CDR1 reads MGHRA; CDR2 reads YSYEKL. After removal of 1 base from V and 2 bases from J, the junction contained 7 bases not matched to a gene. CDR3 loop: CASSQGGQGVQETQYF. DNA for the CDR3: TGCGCCAGCAGCCAAGGGGGTCAGGGGGTGCAAGAGACCCAGTACTTC.